These 20 T cell receptor beta chains originate from one sample sequenced in a study of blood T cell repertoires in COVID-19. Generated by immunoSEQ multiplex PCR, the TCRdb table keeps only in-frame clones and is missing some. This sample yields 300,000 to 450,000 clones, of which 80% to 90% are seen a single time; 0.95% to 1.1% belongs to the top ten. Sequences were obtained from PBMCs or T cells enriched from blood (not recorded which). The receptor set was obtained from a man between 18 and 35 years old who had recovered from COVID-19.

The DNA for the CDR3 is TGTGCCAGCAGCTTAGGGGCCACCTACGAGCAGTACTTC. Translating gives CASSLGATYEQYF. The chain employs TRBV11-3 and TRBJ2-7; D not certain. Deletions cut 1 base from V and 2 bases from J, with 6 bases between. Germline lookup yields CDR1 SGHNT and CDR2 YENEEA. CDR3 length equals 13 residues.

The rearrangement links TRBV5-1 to TRBJ1-2, with 9 positions matching TRBD1. This CDR3 comprises 17 residues. Trimming took 1 base from V and 3 from J; bases not matched to a gene: 10. Germline CDR1 SGHRS, CDR2 YFSETQ. CDR3 amino acids: CASSLSRRQGDHYGYTF. The CDR3 DNA is TGCGCCAGCAGCTTGAGTAGGAGACAGGGGGACCACTATGGCTACACCTTC.

The chain is built from TRBV7-9 and TRBJ2-7; 15 bases align to TRBD2. Trimming at V came to 5 bases and at J to 3 bases, leaving 14 bases not matched to a gene. The CDR3 runs to 19 residues. The V gene's germline CDR1 is SEHNR and CDR2 FQNEAQ (reference sequence). CDR3 coding DNA: TGTGCCAGCAGCCCCATCGGACTAGCGGGAGGGAAGGGGGGCTACGAGCAGTACTTC. It yields the protein CASSPIGLAGGKGGYEQYF.

This chain joins TRBV7-3 and TRBJ2-5; 13 bases are shared with TRBD2. Trimming cost V 5 bases and J 0 bases; bases outside gene matches: 12. Germline V lookup: CDR1 SGHTA, CDR2 FQGTGA. The CDR3 length is 19 residues. CDR3 nucleotides: TGTGCCAGCAGCCCGACGGGACTAGCGGGAACAAGGTACCAAGAGACCCAGTACTTC. The encoded protein is CASSPTGLAGTRYQETQYF.

The chain combines TRBV5-1 with TRBJ2-7; tentatively, D is TRBD1 (5 bases). With 6 bases removed from V and 1 base from J, the gap between germline ends came to 14 bases. This CDR3 spans 14 amino acids. CDR1 SGHRS and CDR2 YFSETQ come from the germline V gene. The CDR3 DNA sequence: TGCGCCAGCATCCTCCCAGGGCGATCCTACGAGCAGTACTTC. Its translation is CASILPGRSYEQYF.

The gene calls are TRBV10-3 and TRBJ1-2, with D perhaps TRBD1 (6 bases). Germline assignment: CDR1 ENHRY and CDR2 SYGVKD. Trimming took off 5 bases at V and 7 bases at J, with 11 bases between the two ends. This CDR3 has 12 residues. The CDR3 DNA sequence: TGTGCCATCAGTTCAGGGGACCTTGGCTACACCTTC. It encodes CAISSGDLGYTF.

The V and J genes are TRBV5-1 and TRBJ2-5; weak D call: TRBD2 (6 bases). Trimming took off 3 bases at V and 5 bases at J, with 11 bases between the two ends. Looked up from germline, CDR1 is SGHRS and CDR2 is YFSETQ. The CDR3 covers 13 residues. CDR3 residues: CASSWRVGETQYF. The CDR3 DNA follows: TGCGCCAGCAGCTGGAGGGTAGGGGAGACCCAGTACTTC.

The rearrangement joins TRBV6-6 to TRBJ2-3; D is possibly TRBD2 (5 bases). The germline V gene encodes CDR1 MNHNY and CDR2 SVGAGI (reference sequence). The germline V and J ends were trimmed by 2 bases and 7 bases, with 13 bases remaining between them. The CDR3 is 14 amino acids. CDR3 protein: CASSYGEGGNTQYF. CDR3 coding DNA: TGTGCCAGCAGTTACGGTGAGGGTGGGAATACGCAGTATTTT.

The chain uses TRBV9 and TRBJ1-6, with D perhaps TRBD1 (5 bases). V was pared by 2 bases and J by 8 bases, with 11 bases between. The V gene's germline CDR1 is SGDLS and CDR2 YYNGEE. This CDR3 has 14 amino acids. In nucleotides, the CDR3 is TGTGCCAGCAGCGTTCAGGGATTCGATTCACCCCTCCACTTT. This sequence encodes CASSVQGFDSPLHF.

V and J are TRBV7-2 and TRBJ1-6; 7 nucleotides align to TRBD1. The ends lost 5 bases at V and 7 bases at J; junction bases unmatched: 8. The germline V gene encodes CDR1 SGHTA and CDR2 FQGNSA. This CDR3 comprises 15 residues. In DNA, the CDR3 is TGTGCCAGCAGCCAAGACAGGGCTGGCAATTCACCCCTCCACTTT. It encodes CASSQDRAGNSPLHF.

The CDR3 sequence: CSVDRGTEAFF. The CDR3 coding sequence is TGCAGCGTTGACCGAGGGACTGAAGCTTTCTTT. The V call is TRBV29-1, the J call TRBJ1-1; D not certain. Germline V gives CDR1 SQVTM, CDR2 ANQGSEA. Trimming left V 3 bases short and J 5 bases short, with 7 bases between. The CDR3 sequence is 11 residues long. Filled out from reference TRBV29-1 and TRBJ1-1, the complete variable domain reads SAVISQKPSRDICQRGTSLTIQCQVDSQVTMMFWYRQQPGQSLTLIATANQGSEATYESGFVIDKFPISRPNLTFSTLTVSNMSPEDSSIYLCSVDRGTEAFFGQGTRLTVV.

This sequence joins TRBV7-9 and TRBJ1-1; a weak D match, TRBD1 (5 bases). V shed 6 bases and J shed 1 base, with 18 bases lying between them. Germline V gene data show CDR1 as SEHNR and CDR2 as FQNEAQ (reference sequence). The CDR3 totals 16 residues. The CDR3 DNA is TGTGCCAGCAGACACGGGCCGGGGGAGGCGAACACTGAAGCTTTCTTT. This translates into CASRHGPGEANTEAFF.

The CDR3 sequence is CASSYEGQTTNEKLFF. DNA of the CDR3: TGTGCCAGCAGTTACGAAGGACAAACAACTAATGAAAAACTGTTTTTT. The chain recombines TRBV6-2 or TRBV6-3 with TRBJ1-4, with TRBD1 as a possible D gene (5 bases). CDR1 and CDR2 (germline): MNHEY, SVGEGT. Trimming removed 2 bases at V and 0 bases at J, with 10 bases between. CDR3 size: 16 residues.

For this clone: At one of its ends the junction is not consistent with the germline gene, which may arise from a read error. The chain combines TRBV30 with TRBJ1-2; D unresolved. Germline loops: CDR1 GTSNPN, CDR2 SVGIG (reference sequence). The CDR3 extends over 13 amino acids. The chain's CDR3 is CAWSVLKGSLEGF. As DNA, the CDR3 is TGTGCCTGGAGTGTACTGAAAGGATCGTTAGAGGGCTTC. Full variable domain (rest looked up from reference TRBV30 and TRBJ1-2): SQTIHQWPATLVQPVGSPLSLECTVEGTSNPNLYWYRQAAGRGLQLLFYSVGIGQISSEVPQNLSASRPQDRQFILSSKKLLLSDSGFYLCAWSVLKGSLEGFGSGTRLTVV.

The gene calls are TRBV13 and TRBJ1-4; D gene uncertain. V was cut by 2 bases and J by 3 bases, with 22 bases left in between. The germline gives CDR1 PRHDT, CDR2 FYEKMQ (reference sequence). The CDR3 has 19 amino acids. The CDR3 reads CASSLHAGPRFTSNEKLFF. The DNA of the CDR3 is TGTGCCAGCAGCTTACATGCAGGTCCTCGTTTCACCTCTAATGAAAAACTGTTTTTT.

This clone is a singleton in its sample. This chain joins TRBV7-2 and TRBJ2-1; TRBD1 aligns across 11 bases. J lost 7 bases, V lost 5 bases, and 4 bases had no gene match. This CDR3 is 14 amino acids long. Germline values: CDR1 SGHTA, CDR2 FQGNSA. In DNA form, the CDR3 reads TGTGCCAGCAGCCAGGACAGGGGGCGGAATGAGCAGTTCTTC. As protein: CASSQDRGRNEQFF.

The chain links TRBV5-8 to TRBJ1-2; TRBD1 aligns across 10 bases. The germline CDR1 and CDR2 sequences are SGHTS and YDEGEE. The CDR3 has 16 residues. J was trimmed by 4 bases and V by 0 bases; bases with no gene match: 6. CDR3 sequence: CASSLGTGGSSYGYTF. The CDR3 region has the DNA TGTGCCAGCAGCTTGGGGACAGGGGGTTCATCCTATGGCTACACCTTC.

The V gene is TRBV6-4, the J gene TRBJ2-1; D might be TRBD2 (5 bases). CDR1 and CDR2 from the germline V gene are MRHNA and SNTAGT. The CDR3 totals 18 residues. The ends were cut back, 0 bases at V and 4 bases at J, with 19 bases in the middle. The CDR3 sequence: CASSDSRAALGSYNEQFF. CDR3 DNA sequence: TGTGCCAGCAGTGACTCGAGGGCAGCTTTAGGTAGTTACAATGAGCAGTTCTTC.

In this sample, this clone turned up once. This sequence joins TRBV5-6 and TRBJ2-2; D might be TRBD1 (5 bases). The CDR3 spans 18 residues. The V gene's germline CDR1 is SGHDT and CDR2 YYEEEE. V was cut by 1 base and J by 0 bases, with 16 bases left in between. CDR3 sequence reads: CASSLLSSRTSNTGELFF. The CDR3 DNA follows: TGTGCCAGCAGCTTGCTTTCATCGAGGACATCGAACACCGGGGAGCTGTTTTTT.

This chain connects TRBV30 to TRBJ2-3, with 12 bases identical to TRBD2. The trim removed 4 bases at V and 5 bases at J, leaving 10 bases unmatched. Germline V gives CDR1 GTSNPN, CDR2 SVGIG (reference sequence). This CDR3 has 16 residues. The CDR3 loop reads CAWNRASGRAKDTQYF. CDR3 nucleotide sequence: TGTGCCTGGAATCGGGCTAGCGGGAGGGCCAAAGATACGCAGTATTTT. Variable domain in full (rest from reference TRBV30 and TRBJ2-3): SQTIHQWPATLVQPVGSPLSLECTVEGTSNPNLYWYRQAAGRGLQLLFYSVGIGQISSEVPQNLSASRPQDRQFILSSKKLLLSDSGFYLCAWNRASGRAKDTQYFGPGTRLTVL.